Included here is one T cell receptor (beta chain) sequence, with context. Its target antigen remains unknown. The read halts 3 residues ahead of the CDR3 end, with the missing end drawn from the germline J gene. This sample was included in a study of T cells in women clearing cervical HPV infection (dated by TCRdb to 2017 to 2018). The study in broad terms: The cases were roughly 23 women with histologically confirmed HPV16-related CIN3 or worse, and 2 of those women had invasive cancers. Cases and controls were matched on year of sample collection and on age within five years. Among cases, blood sampling occurred a median of 149 days after lesion detection, with an interquartile range of roughly 85 to 200 days. Blood from cases was drawn at the visit where the lesion was first identified, while blood from controls was drawn once the infection was no longer detected. The controls were some 23 women whose single incident HPV16 infection cleared within 12 months with no development of precancer or cancer. As quality controls, five blinded duplicates were added to each group, bringing the total to approximately 60 samples made up of about 50 participants and 10 or so replicates. Median age was 34 years in cases versus roughly 40 in controls, and baseline characteristics did not differ significantly. Since HLA typing was available for only a few women, HLA type could not be ruled out as a confounder. The parent cohort enrolled about 9,900 women aged 18 or older in Guanacaste, Costa Rica, in about 1993 to 1994 and followed the women for about 7 years. This exploratory proof-of-principle case-control study, nested within the Guanacaste HPV Natural History Study in Costa Rica, compared TCR repertoires among women with different cervical HPV16 outcomes.

Every participant had a single incident cervical HPV16 infection, and women with prevalent HPV16 infections were excluded. Cervical HPV DNA was detected with MY09/MY11 PCR, and genotyping was done by dot-blot hybridization. Under 19 mL of heparinized blood were centrifuged, and the buffy coat was aliquoted, frozen at -30°C, then stored at -80°C. Genomic DNA was extracted from buffy coat specimens using QIAGEN kits. The germline V gene (reference sequence) supplies CDR1 GTSNPN and CDR2 SVGIG. The CDR3 starts with the cysteine, ends with the phenylalanine, and has 14 residues. The DNA shown is the part of the CDR3 that was read: 33 bases, in frame from base 1. TCR beta CDR3 regions were amplified by multiplex PCR using the immunoSEQ assay from an average of 1200 ng genomic DNA per sample. The assay corrected primer bias using a complete synthetic TCR repertoire to establish an amplification baseline. Amplicons were sequenced on the Illumina platform. The authors' pipeline ran thus. Sequence errors were corrected by clustering with frequency ratios and a modified nearest-neighbor algorithm, and the sequences were then analyzed in the immunoSEQ Analyzer using IMGT gene definitions. At each rarefaction depth, TCR richness and evenness were averaged over 20 rarefaction repeats, and samples with fewer sequences than the depth were excluded. Relative abundances of V, D and J genes were compared between groups using Wilcoxon rank sum tests, with FDR correction applied. An intraclass correlation of around 96% for TCR richness and an average of 76.4% across 60 to 80 gene segments were obtained from the blinded duplicates. TCRdb carries this immuneACCESS record with in-frame sequences only. Its versions omit some clonotypes, under half of them owing to an unresolved V gene in the studies checked, with the rest unexplained. The V and J calls and clone size were taken over from that table, and D and trimming were inferred from the DNA. The sample's table covers tens of thousands of clones. The ten largest clones capture 8.4% of the sample.

General findings and caveats noted by the study authors: Lower TRBV6-7 relative abundance was observed in cases than in controls (around 0.1% versus 0.15%; Bonferroni P = 0.0008). Because the number of T cells per sample was unknown, the richness differences could reflect varying T-cell content rather than repertoire biology. Cases were distinguished from controls with an estimated AUC of approximately 0.83 by random forest classifiers combining richness and V gene abundances. Because of the cross-sectional design, the study could not determine whether the associations came before infection or resulted from infection, and neither effector/memory subsets nor HPV-specific T cells were isolated. TCR repertoire richness was significantly higher in CIN3+ cases than in controls across sequencing depths, while evenness did not differ.

Sequencing used blood buffy coat. Rearrangement joined TRBV30 to TRBJ2-4; the D gene is perhaps TRBD1, from 5 matching bases. The sequence came from a woman aged 18 to 75 with a cervical HPV16 infection that either progressed to CIN3+ or cleared (not recorded which). This receptor carries the CDR3 CAWSQGSNPVGQYF. The sequenced part of the CDR3 DNA is TGTGCCTGGAGTCAGGGTTCCAACCCTGTTGGT.